A selection of T cell receptor beta chains follows, all from one sample in a study of radiotherapy plus CTLA-4 blockade in lung cancer. Only in-frame clones appear in the TCRdb table, and some are missing; sequencing was by immunoSEQ multiplex PCR. The sample shows about 98,000 clones, approximately 85% of them seen only once. Sequencing was performed on peripheral blood, taken from a patient treated with radiotherapy plus ipilimumab. All receptors derive from a human donor with non-small cell lung cancer who had a partial response to radiotherapy plus ipilimumab. The CDR3 runs from the conserved cysteine through the conserved F or W. The D gene is left open where the match is weak. Not every row has a clone size; where given, it reads once, few, many or a size class.

J: TRBJ2-3; D: -; V: TRBV20-1; size: few; DNA: TGCAGTGCTAGCGTTCGAGATACGCAGTATTTT; CDR3: CSASVRDTQYF
J: TRBJ1-2; D: TRBD1; V: TRBV7-8; size: -; DNA: TGTGCCAGCAGCTCCCCAGGGGGTGGCTACACCTTC; CDR3: CASSSPGGGYTF
J: TRBJ1-4; D: -; V: TRBV14; size: -; DNA: TGTGCCAGCAGCCAGGGCCTCGGACAGATAACAACTAATGAAAAACTGTTTTTT; CDR3: CASSQGLGQITTNEKLFF
J: TRBJ2-7; D: TRBD2; V: TRBV19; size: -; DNA: TGTGCCAGTAGAGCTAGCGGGAGAAGCTACGAGCAGTACTTC; CDR3: CASRASGRSYEQYF
J: TRBJ2-7; D: TRBD2; V: TRBV19; size: -; DNA: TGTGCCAGTAGGGAGGGGCCTAGCGGGAGCTACGAGCAGTACTTC; CDR3: CASREGPSGSYEQYF
J: TRBJ2-7; D: -; V: TRBV7-6; size: once; DNA: TGTGCCAGCGGTAGCGGCTACGAGCAGTACTTC; CDR3: CASGSGYEQYF
J: TRBJ1-5; D: -; V: TRBV28; size: -; DNA: TGTGCCAGCAGTCGGGACATCAATCAGCCCCAGCATTTT; CDR3: CASSRDINQPQHF
J: TRBJ2-3; D: TRBD2; V: TRBV14; size: -; DNA: TGTGCCAGCAGCCCTCAGGTAGCGGGAGTATCAGATACGCAGTATTTT; CDR3: CASSPQVAGVSDTQYF
J: TRBJ1-5; D: -; V: TRBV2; size: -; DNA: TGTGCCAGCAGTCGGGCGGCGGAGGGTCAGCCCCAGCATTTT; CDR3: CASSRAAEGQPQHF
J: TRBJ2-1; D: -; V: TRBV7-3; size: -; DNA: TGTGCCAGCAGCTTAAAGATGAGTGGGGGGGAGCAGTTCTTC; CDR3: CASSLKMSGGEQFF
J: TRBJ1-3; D: TRBD1; V: TRBV27; size: -; DNA: TGTGCCAGCAAAATCGACAGGGGGGGAAACACCATATATTTT; CDR3: CASKIDRGGNTIYF
J: TRBJ1-5; D: -; V: TRBV4-1; size: -; DNA: TGCGCCAGCAGCCGGCCTGGGAGTCAGCCCCAGCATTTT; CDR3: CASSRPGSQPQHF
J: TRBJ2-1; D: -; V: TRBV19; size: -; DNA: TGTGCCAGTAGTGCCGACTCCTCCTACAATGAGCAGTTCTTC; CDR3: CASSADSSYNEQFF
J: TRBJ1-2; D: -; V: TRBV27; size: -; DNA: TGTGCCAGCACTACCGGTGGCTATGGCTACACCTTC; CDR3: CASTTGGYGYTF
J: TRBJ1-1; D: -; V: TRBV19; size: once; DNA: TGTGCCAGTAGTATCCGATCGGCCGGAGGCAGCACTGAAGCTTTCTTT; CDR3: CASSIRSAGGSTEAFF
J: TRBJ2-3; D: TRBD2; V: TRBV5-1; size: -; DNA: TGCGCCAGCAGCTTGGAGGCTAGCGGGAGTGGGACAGATACGCAGTATTTT; CDR3: CASSLEASGSGTDTQYF
J: TRBJ2-2; D: -; V: TRBV5-1; size: -; DNA: TGCGCCAGCAGTAGTGAGAACACCGGGGAGCTGTTTTTT; CDR3: CASSSENTGELFF
J: TRBJ2-3; D: TRBD2; V: TRBV19; size: -; DNA: TGTGCCAGTAGTAAACCCCCCTCTAGCGGACCTAGCACAGATACGCAGTATTTT; CDR3: CASSKPPSSGPSTDTQYF
J: TRBJ2-3; D: -; V: TRBV10-3; size: once; DNA: TGTGCCATCAGATCGGGGGGCCGTGGCACAGATACGCAGTATTTT; CDR3: CAIRSGGRGTDTQYF
J: TRBJ1-4; D: -; V: TRBV12-5; size: -; DNA: TGTGCTAGTGGTGAGGTCAACTGTCTCCCAGTCGACAATGAAAAACTGTTTTTT; CDR3: CASGEVNCLPVDNEKLFF
J: TRBJ1-4; D: -; V: TRBV5-1; size: -; DNA: TGCGCCAGCAGCTTGGCAGCAGGGTACAACGAACTGTTTTTT; CDR3: CASSLAAGYNELFF
J: TRBJ1-2; D: TRBD1; V: TRBV5-1; size: -; DNA: TGCGCCAGCAGCGCACCTACAGGGGTCGGCGGCTACACCTTC; CDR3: CASSAPTGVGGYTF
J: TRBJ1-6; D: -; V: TRBV6-1; size: -; DNA: TGTGCCAGCAGTGAGCTACGGGATTCACCCCTCCACTTT; CDR3: CASSELRDSPLHF
J: TRBJ2-1; D: TRBD2; V: TRBV25-1; size: -; DNA: TGTGCCAGCAGTGAATTTACTAGCGGGAACAATGAGCAGTTCTTC; CDR3: CASSEFTSGNNEQFF
J: TRBJ2-3; D: -; V: TRBV29-1; size: -; DNA: TGCAGCGTAGGACCAGGGGATACGCAGTATTTT; CDR3: CSVGPGDTQYF